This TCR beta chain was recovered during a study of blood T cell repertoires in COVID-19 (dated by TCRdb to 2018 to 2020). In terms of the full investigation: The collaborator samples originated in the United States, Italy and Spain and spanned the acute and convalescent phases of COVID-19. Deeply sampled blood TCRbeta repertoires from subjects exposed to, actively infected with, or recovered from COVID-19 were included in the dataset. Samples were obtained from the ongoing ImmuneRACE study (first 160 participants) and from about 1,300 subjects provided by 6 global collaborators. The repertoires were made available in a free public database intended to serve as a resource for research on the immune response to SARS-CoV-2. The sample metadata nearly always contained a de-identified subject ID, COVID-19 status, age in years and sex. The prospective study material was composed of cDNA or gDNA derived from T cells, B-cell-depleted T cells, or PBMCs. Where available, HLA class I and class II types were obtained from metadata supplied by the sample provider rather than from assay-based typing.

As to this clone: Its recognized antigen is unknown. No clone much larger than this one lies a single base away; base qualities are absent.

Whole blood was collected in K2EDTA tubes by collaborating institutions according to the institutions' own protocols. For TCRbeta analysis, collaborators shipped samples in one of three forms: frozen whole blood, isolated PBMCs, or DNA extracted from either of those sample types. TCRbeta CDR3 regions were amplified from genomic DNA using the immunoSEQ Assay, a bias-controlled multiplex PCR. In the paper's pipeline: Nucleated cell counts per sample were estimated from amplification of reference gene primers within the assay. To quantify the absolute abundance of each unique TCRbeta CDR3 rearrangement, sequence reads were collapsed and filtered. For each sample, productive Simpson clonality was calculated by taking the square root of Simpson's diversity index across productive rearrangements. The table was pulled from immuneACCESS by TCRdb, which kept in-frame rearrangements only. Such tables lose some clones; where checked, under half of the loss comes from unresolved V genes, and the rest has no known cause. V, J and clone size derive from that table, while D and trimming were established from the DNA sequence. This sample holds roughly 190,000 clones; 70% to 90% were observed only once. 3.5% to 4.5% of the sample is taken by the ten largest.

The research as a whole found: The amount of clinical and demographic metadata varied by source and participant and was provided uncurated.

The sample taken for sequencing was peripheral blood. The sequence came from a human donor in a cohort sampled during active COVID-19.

The CDR3 here reads CSISKGLLSTDTQYF. The DNA sequence reads TGCAGCATCAGCAAGGGACTTCTTAGCACAGATACGCAGTATTTT. The rearranged chain carries TRBV29-1 and TRBJ2-3; the D gene is perhaps TRBD2, from 6 matching bases. From a lookup of the germline V gene, CDR1 and CDR2 are SQVTM and ANQGSEA. The V and J ends are trimmed by 8 bases and 0 bases, leaving 18 bases between them. CDR3 length: 15 amino acids, cysteine to phenylalanine. Just the 45-base CDR3 DNA is kept, in frame starting at base 1.